This is a list of T cell receptor beta chains from one sample in a study of cytomegalovirus exposure and HLA in healthy donors. Libraries were prepared by immunoSEQ multiplex PCR; TCRdb keeps only in-frame clonotypes and omits some of them. Among fewer than 200,000 clones listed, over 60% were seen once. The sample was PBMCs. Receptor source: a girl aged 10-17 years in good health and CMV-seronegative. Both conserved end residues are part of each CDR3. A D gene is named only where the DNA matches it firmly. Clone size is stated in some rows and not others, as once, few, many or a class when expanded.

J,D,V,size,CDR3,DNA
TRBJ2-1,TRBD1,TRBV6-1,NA,CASRADRAYNEQFF,TGTGCCAGCAGAGCTGACAGGGCCTACAATGAGCAGTTCTTC
TRBJ2-1,TRBD1,TRBV7-9,NA,CASSSFPGQGGDEQFF,TGTGCCAGCAGCTCCTTCCCGGGACAGGGAGGCGATGAGCAGTTCTTC
TRBJ1-2,NA,TRBV7-9,NA,CASVPSGGAYGYTF,TGTGCCAGCGTCCCCTCCGGCGGCGCCTATGGCTACACCTTC
TRBJ2-2,TRBD2,TRBV7-8,NA,CASSGTYAGGRGTGELFF,TGTGCCAGCAGCGGGACATATGCGGGGGGCCGAGGCACCGGGGAGCTGTTTTTT
TRBJ1-4,NA,TRBV6-6,NA,CASTSQVQVEKLFF,TGTGCCAGCACAAGTCAGGTCCAGGTCGAAAAACTGTTTTTT
TRBJ2-7,NA,TRBV5-1,few,CASSPTWSLEQYF,TGCGCCAGCAGTCCTACGTGGAGCCTCGAGCAGTACTTC
TRBJ2-3,NA,TRBV4-2,NA,CASSQDVRDTQYF,TGTGCCAGCAGCCAAGATGTGAGGGATACGCAGTATTTT
TRBJ1-6,TRBD1,TRBV19,NA,CASSTGQGNSPLHF,TGTGCCAGTAGTACCGGACAGGGTAATTCACCCCTCCACTTT
TRBJ1-2,NA,TRBV9,NA,CASSLPGQNYGYTF,TGTGCCAGCAGCCTACCGGGACAAAACTATGGCTACACCTTC
TRBJ2-5,NA,TRBV7-3,NA,CASSLTFQETQYF,TGTGCCAGCAGCTTAACCTTCCAGGAGACCCAGTACTTC
TRBJ2-3,TRBD1,TRBV7-2,NA,CASSLAQQGWDTQYF,TGTGCCAGCAGCTTAGCGCAACAGGGGTGGGATACGCAGTATTTT
TRBJ1-2,NA,TRBV4-1,NA,CASSRSGKLSYTF,TGCGCCAGCAGCCGCTCAGGGAAGTTAAGCTACACCTTC
TRBJ1-5,NA,TRBV6-5,NA,CASGAREVEPQHF,TGTGCCAGCGGGGCCAGGGAAGTCGAGCCCCAGCATTTT
TRBJ2-3,NA,TRBV7-9,NA,CASSPRGRVRSTDTQYF,TGTGCCAGCAGCCCCCGGGGTAGGGTGAGAAGCACAGATACGCAGTATTTT
TRBJ2-5,TRBD1,TRBV7-9,NA,CASSAGTEQETQYF,TGTGCCAGCAGCGCCGGGACAGAGCAAGAGACCCAGTACTTC
TRBJ1-2,NA,TRBV2,NA,CASTKTDGTHYGYTF,TGTGCCAGCACTAAAACGGACGGGACACACTATGGCTACACCTTC
TRBJ1-4,NA,TRBV7-9,NA,CASSPGQSTTNEKLFF,TGTGCCAGCAGCCCTGGACAGTCTACAACTAATGAAAAACTGTTTTTT
TRBJ2-2,TRBD2,TRBV6-5,NA,CASSYLGGGGHGELFF,TGTGCCAGCAGTTACCTGGGGGGCGGGGGGCACGGGGAGCTGTTTTTT
TRBJ2-3,TRBD2,TRBV30,NA,CAWRGGGAIGPDTQYF,TGTGCCTGGAGGGGCGGGGGGGCAATAGGTCCAGATACGCAGTATTTT
TRBJ1-1,NA,TRBV5-1,few,CASSLGWGRENTEAFF,TGCGCCAGCAGCTTAGGGTGGGGCAGGGAGAACACTGAAGCTTTCTTT
TRBJ1-2,TRBD1,TRBV2,NA,CASSSTGGAGYGYTF,TGTGCCAGCAGTTCTACAGGGGGCGCGGGCTATGGCTACACCTTC
TRBJ2-5,TRBD2,TRBV5-6,NA,CASSNLRGGSETQYF,TGTGCCAGCAGCAATTTGCGGGGGGGCTCAGAGACCCAGTACTTC
TRBJ2-1,NA,TRBV13,NA,CASSHGRAGEQFF,TGTGCCAGCAGCCACGGACGGGCGGGTGAGCAGTTCTTC
TRBJ2-7,TRBD1,TRBV6-1,NA,CASSGQGGVEQYF,TGTGCCAGCAGTGGACAGGGTGGAGTCGAGCAGTACTTC
TRBJ1-1,TRBD1,TRBV13,NA,CASSKDRGRNTEAFF,TGTGCCAGCAGCAAAGACAGGGGGCGAAATACTGAAGCTTTCTTT
TRBJ2-1,TRBD1,TRBV29-1,few,CSAGQPNEQFF,TGCAGCGCGGGACAGCCGAATGAGCAGTTCTTC
TRBJ2-3,NA,TRBV7-3,NA,CASSPQHSTDTQYF,TGTGCCAGCAGCCCCCAACATAGCACAGATACGCAGTATTTT
TRBJ2-7,NA,TRBV5-1,once,CASSGTYEQYF,TGCGCCAGCAGCGGCACCTACGAGCAGTACTTC
TRBJ2-3,NA,TRBV5-6,NA,CASSNPPLNPSQYF,TGTGCCAGCAGCAACCCCCCCCTAAATCCGTCGCAGTATTTT
TRBJ1-1,TRBD1,TRBV2,NA,CATTRQGYTEAFF,TGTGCCACCACTCGACAGGGCTACACTGAAGCTTTCTTT
TRBJ1-3,NA,TRBV21-1,NA,CASSKVQARSGNTIYF,TGTGCCAGCAGCAAGGTACAGGCGCGCTCTGGAAACACCATATATTTT
TRBJ1-4,TRBD1,TRBV5-6,NA,CASSLGGQGEKLFF,TGTGCCAGCAGCTTGGGGGGACAGGGGGAGAAACTGTTTTTT
TRBJ1-3,TRBD1,TRBV5-4,NA,CAGGDRGHSGNTIYF,TGTGCCGGGGGGGACAGGGGCCACTCTGGAAACACCATATATTTT
TRBJ1-3,NA,TRBV6-5,NA,CASSYDASRSGNTIYF,TGTGCCAGCAGTTACGATGCGTCCCGCTCTGGAAACACCATATATTTT
TRBJ2-7,TRBD1,TRBV6-5,once,CASSKLGQHDNEQYF,TGTGCCAGCAGTAAACTGGGACAGCACGACAACGAGCAGTACTTC
TRBJ2-5,TRBD2,TRBV2,many,CASSLGLAVIETQYF,TGTGCCAGCTCCCTCGGGCTAGCGGTAATAGAGACCCAGTACTTC
TRBJ1-5,NA,TRBV19,NA,CASSQRVQVINQPQHF,TGTGCCAGTAGCCAAAGGGTACAGGTAATCAATCAGCCCCAGCATTTT
TRBJ1-2,TRBD1,TRBV27,few,CASSLQGDGYTF,TGTGCCAGCAGTTTACAGGGGGATGGCTACACCTTC
TRBJ1-1,TRBD1,TRBV5-1,few,CASSLVQGAEAFF,TGCGCCAGCAGCTTGGTGCAGGGGGCTGAAGCTTTCTTT
TRBJ1-4,NA,TRBV7-9,few,CASRVVADEKLFF,TGTGCCAGCAGGGTGGTGGCCGATGAAAAACTGTTTTTT
TRBJ2-2,NA,TRBV6-5,few,CASSYSNRATGELFF,TGTGCCAGCAGTTACTCGAACAGGGCCACCGGGGAGCTGTTTTTT
TRBJ1-1,NA,TRBV6-5,NA,CASSYGSYDTEAFF,TGCGCCAGCAGTTACGGGAGTTATGACACTGAAGCTTTCTTT
TRBJ2-7,TRBD2,TRBV6-5,NA,CASRPAGGGYEQYF,TGTGCCAGCAGACCGGCGGGGGGTGGTTACGAGCAGTACTTC
TRBJ2-5,NA,TRBV2,NA,CASSGPGGRGETQYF,TGTGCCAGCAGTGGTCCGGGGGGCCGGGGGGAGACCCAGTACTTC
TRBJ2-5,TRBD1,TRBV2,few,CASKGGEETQYF,TGTGCCAGCAAAGGGGGCGAAGAGACCCAGTACTTC
TRBJ2-7,TRBD2,TRBV4-1,NA,CASSQERTSGLYEQYF,TGCGCCAGCAGCCAAGAGCGGACTAGCGGACTCTACGAGCAGTACTTC
TRBJ1-1,NA,TRBV5-6,NA,CASSLARKLQATEAFF,TGTGCCAGCAGCTTGGCAAGGAAACTCCAGGCTACTGAAGCTTTCTTT
TRBJ1-6,TRBD1,TRBV4-1,few,CASSHPTGVRDSPLHF,TGCGCCAGCAGCCACCCGACAGGGGTACGGGATTCACCCCTCCACTTT
TRBJ2-6,NA,TRBV6-1,NA,CASSESPGAGANVLTF,TGTGCCAGCAGTGAATCCCCAGGTGCTGGGGCCAACGTCCTGACTTTC
TRBJ2-5,NA,TRBV9,NA,CASSVAGETQYF,TGTGCCAGCAGCGTAGCCGGAGAGACCCAGTACTTC
TRBJ2-7,TRBD1,TRBV29-1,NA,CSVDPSTGNGEQYF,TGCAGCGTTGACCCCTCGACAGGGAACGGCGAGCAGTACTTC
TRBJ2-7,NA,TRBV5-5,NA,CASSLGTQYEQYF,TGTGCCAGCAGCTTGGGAACCCAGTACGAGCAGTACTTC
TRBJ2-3,NA,TRBV19,NA,CASSWGDTDTQYF,TGTGCCAGTAGTTGGGGGGACACAGATACGCAGTATTTT
TRBJ2-1,TRBD1,TRBV30,few,CAWSALGTVNNEQFF,TGTGCCTGGAGTGCGCTGGGGACAGTAAACAATGAGCAGTTCTTC